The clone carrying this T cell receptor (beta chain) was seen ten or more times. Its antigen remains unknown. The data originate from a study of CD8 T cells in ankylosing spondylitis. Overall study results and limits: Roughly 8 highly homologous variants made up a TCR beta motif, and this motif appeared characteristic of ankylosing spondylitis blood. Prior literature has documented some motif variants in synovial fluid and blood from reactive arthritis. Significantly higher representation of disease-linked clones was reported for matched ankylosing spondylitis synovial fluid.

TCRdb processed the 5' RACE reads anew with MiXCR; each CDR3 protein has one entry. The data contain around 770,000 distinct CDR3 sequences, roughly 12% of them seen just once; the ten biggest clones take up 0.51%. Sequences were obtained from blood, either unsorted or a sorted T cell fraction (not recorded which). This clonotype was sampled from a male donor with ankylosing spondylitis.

The CDR3 here is CSEQQGIETQYF. CDR3 DNA: TGCAGCGAACAACAGGGGATAGAGACCCAGTACTTC. The chain is built from TRBV29-1 and TRBJ2-5, with 7 bases lining up with TRBD1. The CDR3 is 12 residues long. Looked up from germline, CDR1 is SQVTM and CDR2 is ANQGSEA. J gave up 4 bases and V 7 bases, and 6 bases lay outside the gene matches.